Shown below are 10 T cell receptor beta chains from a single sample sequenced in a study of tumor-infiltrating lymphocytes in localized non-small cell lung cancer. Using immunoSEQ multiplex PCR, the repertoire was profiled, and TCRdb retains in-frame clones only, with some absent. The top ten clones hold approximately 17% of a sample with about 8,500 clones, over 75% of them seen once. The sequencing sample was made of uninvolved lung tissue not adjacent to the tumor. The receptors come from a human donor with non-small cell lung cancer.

In DNA form, the CDR3 reads TGCAGCGTGGCTGACAGGGTTGATCAGCCCCAGCATTTT. This gives the protein CSVADRVDQPQHF. V and J are TRBV29-1 and TRBJ1-5; 7 positions agree with TRBD1. The CDR3 length is 13 residues. J lost 5 bases, V lost 6 bases, and 7 bases had no gene match. Germline values: CDR1 SQVTM, CDR2 ANQGSEA.

The CDR3: CATTEGGGRGDGEAFF. CDR3 DNA: TGTGCCACCACCGAAGGTGGGGGACGAGGGGACGGAGAAGCTTTCTTT. The chain has TRBV15 and TRBJ1-1; D possibly corresponds to TRBD1 (5 bases). CDR1 is LNHNV, CDR2 YYDKDF, per germline (reference sequence). The CDR3 extends over 16 amino acids. Trimming took off 7 bases at V and 8 bases at J, with 26 bases between the two ends. Looking up the rest from reference TRBV15 and TRBJ1-1 gives the full variable domain: DAMVIQNPRYQVTQFGKPVTLSCSQTLNHNVMYWYQQKSSQAPKLLFHYYDKDFNNEADTPDNFQSRRPNTSFCFLDIRSPGLGDTAMYLCATTEGGGRGDGEAFFGQGTRLTVV.

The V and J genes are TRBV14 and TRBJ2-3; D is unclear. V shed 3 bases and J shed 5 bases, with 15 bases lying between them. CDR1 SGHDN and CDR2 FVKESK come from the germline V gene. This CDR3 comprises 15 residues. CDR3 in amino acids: CASSQGVSGRDTQYF. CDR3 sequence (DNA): TGTGCCAGCAGCCAGGGTGTTTCCGGGCGAGATACGCAGTATTTT. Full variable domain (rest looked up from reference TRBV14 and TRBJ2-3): EAGVTQFPSHSVIEKGQTVTLRCDPISGHDNLYWYRRVMGKEIKFLLHFVKESKQDESGMPNNRFLAERTGGTYSTLKVQPAELEDSGVYFCASSQGVSGRDTQYFGPGTRLTVL.

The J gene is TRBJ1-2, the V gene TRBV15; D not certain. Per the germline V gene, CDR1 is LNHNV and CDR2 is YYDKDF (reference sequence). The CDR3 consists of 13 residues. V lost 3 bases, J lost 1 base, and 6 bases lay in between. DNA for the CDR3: TGTGCCACCAGCAGGGAGATTAACTATGGCTACACCTTC. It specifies CATSREINYGYTF.

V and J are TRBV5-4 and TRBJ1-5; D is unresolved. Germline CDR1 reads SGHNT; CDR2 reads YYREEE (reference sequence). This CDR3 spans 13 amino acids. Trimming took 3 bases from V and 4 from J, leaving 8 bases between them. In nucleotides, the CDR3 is TGTGCCAGCAGCTCCGACTTGAATCAGCCCCAGCATTTT. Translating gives CASSSDLNQPQHF.

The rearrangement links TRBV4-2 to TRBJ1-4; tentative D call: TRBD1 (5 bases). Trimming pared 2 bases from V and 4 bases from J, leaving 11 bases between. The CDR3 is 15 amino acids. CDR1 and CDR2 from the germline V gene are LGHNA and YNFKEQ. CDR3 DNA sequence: TGTGCCAGCAGCCAACCACGGGGACTTAATGAAAAACTGTTTTTT. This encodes CASSQPRGLNEKLFF.

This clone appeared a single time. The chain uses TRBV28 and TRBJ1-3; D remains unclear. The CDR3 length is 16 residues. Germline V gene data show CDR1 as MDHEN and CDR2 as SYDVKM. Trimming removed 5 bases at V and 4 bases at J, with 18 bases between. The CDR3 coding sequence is TGTGCCAGCAGTGCAACCGGGCTGCCGGCGGGAAACACCATATATTTT. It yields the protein CASSATGLPAGNTIYF.

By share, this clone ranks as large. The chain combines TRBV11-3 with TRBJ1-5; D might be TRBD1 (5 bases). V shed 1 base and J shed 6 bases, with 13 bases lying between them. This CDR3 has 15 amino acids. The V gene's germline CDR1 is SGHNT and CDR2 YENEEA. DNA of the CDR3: TGTGCCAGCAGCTTAGGGGACGGGGAGGGTCAGCCCCAGCATTTT. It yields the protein CASSLGDGEGQPQHF.

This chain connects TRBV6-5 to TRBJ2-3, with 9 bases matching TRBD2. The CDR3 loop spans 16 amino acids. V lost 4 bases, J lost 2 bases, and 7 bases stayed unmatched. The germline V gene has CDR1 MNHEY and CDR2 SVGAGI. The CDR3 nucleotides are TGTGCCAGCAGTTCCATTGCGGGGGGGTTCACAGATACGCAGTATTTT. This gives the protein CASSSIAGGFTDTQYF.

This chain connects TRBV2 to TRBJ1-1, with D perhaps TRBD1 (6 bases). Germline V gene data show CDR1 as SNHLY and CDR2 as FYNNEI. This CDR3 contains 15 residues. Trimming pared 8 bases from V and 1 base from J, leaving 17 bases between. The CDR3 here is CASVTGTYANTEAFF. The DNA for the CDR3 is TGTGCCAGCGTCACAGGGACTTATGCGAACACTGAAGCTTTCTTT.